A selection of T cell receptor beta chains follows, all from one sample in a study of T cell repertoires in cytomegalovirus infection. TCRdb analysed the reads with MiXCR anew, one entry per CDR3 protein. The sample comprises approximately 180,000 distinct CDR3 sequences, 9.5% of which are singletons, and about 4.6% rests with the top ten. Sequencing input: PBMCs. The receptors originated from a human donor in good health (CMV status not recorded). Some clones in this sample may be carry-over from other donors' samples. Both conserved end residues are part of each CDR3. D genes are given only for firm matches. The size entry is marked missing in some rows and otherwise reads once, few, many or a size class.

cdr3_nt: TGTGCTAGCAGCTCGAGGACTAGCGGGAGGTCTAGGGATGAGCAGTTCTTC
cdr3_aa: CASSSRTSGRSRDEQFF
v_call: TRBV7-6
d_call: TRBD2
clone_size: -
j_call: TRBJ2-1

cdr3_nt: TGCGCCAGCAGAACGTCCGGGACAGGGGATGAAAAACTGTTTTTT
cdr3_aa: CASRTSGTGDEKLFF
v_call: TRBV5-1
d_call: TRBD1
clone_size: many
j_call: TRBJ1-4

cdr3_nt: TGTGCCTGGAGCGGGGGGGTAGGTGAAGCTTTCTTT
cdr3_aa: CAWSGGVGEAFF
v_call: TRBV30
d_call: -
clone_size: -
j_call: TRBJ1-1

cdr3_nt: TGTGCCAGTTTACAGGGGGCTTTCAACTATGGCTACACCTTC
cdr3_aa: CASLQGAFNYGYTF
v_call: TRBV28
d_call: TRBD1
clone_size: few
j_call: TRBJ1-2

cdr3_nt: TGTGCCTGGAGTGCATTATCAGGGGGCGATGAGCAGTTCTTC
cdr3_aa: CAWSALSGGDEQFF
v_call: TRBV30
d_call: TRBD1
clone_size: many
j_call: TRBJ2-1

cdr3_nt: TGTGCCAGCAGCTTAGTGGGGACAGGGGGCACCTCGCAAGAGACCCAGTACTTC
cdr3_aa: CASSLVGTGGTSQETQYF
v_call: TRBV7-2
d_call: TRBD1
clone_size: many
j_call: TRBJ2-5

cdr3_nt: TGTGCCAGCAGCTTGGACAGGGCCTCTGGGGCCAACGTCCTGACTTTC
cdr3_aa: CASSLDRASGANVLTF
v_call: TRBV5-3
d_call: TRBD1
clone_size: -
j_call: TRBJ2-6

cdr3_nt: TGCAGTGCTGGAAACGACAGGGGGCGCTACAATGAGCAGTTCTTC
cdr3_aa: CSAGNDRGRYNEQFF
v_call: TRBV20-1
d_call: TRBD1
clone_size: -
j_call: TRBJ2-1

cdr3_nt: TGTGCCAGCAGCATGGGTTCTAGCGTCTACAATGAGCAGTTCTTC
cdr3_aa: CASSMGSSVYNEQFF
v_call: TRBV5-4
d_call: -
clone_size: -
j_call: TRBJ2-1

cdr3_nt: TGTGCCAGCAGTTCCTGGATGGGGGGGACTGAAGCTTTCTTT
cdr3_aa: CASSSWMGGTEAFF
v_call: TRBV28
d_call: -
clone_size: many
j_call: TRBJ1-1

cdr3_nt: TGCAGTGCTGACGGACCGGGACAGGCCGACCTGAACACTGAAGCTTTCTTT
cdr3_aa: CSADGPGQADLNTEAFF
v_call: TRBV20-1
d_call: TRBD1
clone_size: many
j_call: TRBJ1-1

cdr3_nt: TGTGCCAGCAGCTTAAGGCACGCAGAAATGAACACTGAAGCTTTCTTT
cdr3_aa: CASSLRHAEMNTEAFF
v_call: TRBV11-2
d_call: -
clone_size: few
j_call: TRBJ1-1

cdr3_nt: TGTGCCAGCAGCTTACGTCCACTAGCGGGAGTTGGTTCCTACGAGCAGTACTTC
cdr3_aa: CASSLRPLAGVGSYEQYF
v_call: TRBV7-6
d_call: TRBD2
clone_size: many
j_call: TRBJ2-7

cdr3_nt: TGTGCCAGCAGCTTAGGGGTGTGGGCAGGGAGGGTTCACGAGCAGTACTTC
cdr3_aa: CASSLGVWAGRVHEQYF
v_call: TRBV7-2
d_call: TRBD2
clone_size: many
j_call: TRBJ2-7

cdr3_nt: TGTGCCTGGAGTGTCGTTGCGGGAGGGGGAGAGACCCAGTACTTC
cdr3_aa: CAWSVVAGGGETQYF
v_call: TRBV30
d_call: TRBD2
clone_size: -
j_call: TRBJ2-5

cdr3_nt: TGTGCCACAGGACAGAGCTCCTACGAGCAGTACTTC
cdr3_aa: CATGQSSYEQYF
v_call: TRBV5-6
d_call: -
clone_size: many
j_call: TRBJ2-7

cdr3_nt: TGCGCCAGCAGCCAAGACCGACAGGGGAGGGATTCACCCCTCCACTTT
cdr3_aa: CASSQDRQGRDSPLHF
v_call: TRBV4-3
d_call: TRBD1
clone_size: many
j_call: TRBJ1-6

cdr3_nt: TGTGCCAGTAGCACCACAGGGGTTGCCGGGCCTGAAGCTTTCTTT
cdr3_aa: CASSTTGVAGPEAFF
v_call: TRBV19
d_call: TRBD1
clone_size: -
j_call: TRBJ1-1

cdr3_nt: TGTGCCAGCAGTCCCAAAAAAGGAGGGGTAGGGAACACTGAAGCTTTCTTT
cdr3_aa: CASSPKKGGVGNTEAFF
v_call: TRBV12-3/TRBV12-4
d_call: -
clone_size: many
j_call: TRBJ1-1

cdr3_nt: TGTGCCAGCAGCTTAATCGGTGGCTCCTACAATGAGCAGTTCTTC
cdr3_aa: CASSLIGGSYNEQFF
v_call: TRBV7-8
d_call: -
clone_size: many
j_call: TRBJ2-1

cdr3_nt: TGTGCCAGCAGTTTGATCGGGGGCCTCGAGCAGTACTTC
cdr3_aa: CASSLIGGLEQYF
v_call: TRBV28
d_call: -
clone_size: -
j_call: TRBJ2-7

cdr3_nt: TGTGCCACCAGCAGAGATCTTTATGACAGATCCTATGGCTACACCTTC
cdr3_aa: CATSRDLYDRSYGYTF
v_call: TRBV15
d_call: -
clone_size: -
j_call: TRBJ1-2

cdr3_nt: TGTGCCAGCAGCTACCGGGACAGGGATAGCGGCTACACCTTC
cdr3_aa: CASSYRDRDSGYTF
v_call: TRBV7-2
d_call: TRBD1
clone_size: many
j_call: TRBJ1-2

cdr3_nt: TGTGCCAGCAGTCCTGGGACAGTATCTGGCGAGCAGTACTTC
cdr3_aa: CASSPGTVSGEQYF
v_call: TRBV12-3/TRBV12-4
d_call: TRBD1
clone_size: many
j_call: TRBJ2-7

cdr3_nt: TGCAGTGCTACCTCGGTGTTAGCGGGCCACAATGAGCAGTTCTTC
cdr3_aa: CSATSVLAGHNEQFF
v_call: TRBV20-1
d_call: TRBD2
clone_size: -
j_call: TRBJ2-1

cdr3_nt: TGCAGTGCTAGAGATCTAAAGAACACTGAAGCTTTCTTT
cdr3_aa: CSARDLKNTEAFF
v_call: TRBV20-1
d_call: -
clone_size: -
j_call: TRBJ1-1

cdr3_nt: TGTGCCAGCTCGCCAACGGGGACACCGAACACTGAAGCTTTCTTT
cdr3_aa: CASSPTGTPNTEAFF
v_call: TRBV18
d_call: -
clone_size: many
j_call: TRBJ1-1

cdr3_nt: TGTGCCAGCAGTTACTGGTCCTACAATGAGCAGTTCTTC
cdr3_aa: CASSYWSYNEQFF
v_call: TRBV6-2/TRBV6-3
d_call: -
clone_size: -
j_call: TRBJ2-1

cdr3_nt: TGTGCCACCGAGGGGGGAGGGTCGGGGGGGAATACGCAGTATTTT
cdr3_aa: CATEGGGSGGNTQYF
v_call: TRBV28
d_call: TRBD2
clone_size: -
j_call: TRBJ2-3

cdr3_nt: TGTGCCAGCGCACCTCTGAGGGACAGGGGGATCTCTGAGCAGTTCTTC
cdr3_aa: CASAPLRDRGISEQFF
v_call: TRBV7-9
d_call: TRBD1
clone_size: many
j_call: TRBJ2-1

cdr3_nt: TGTGCCAGCAGCAGCTTAGCGGGGGGTTCCTACAATGAGCAGTTCTTC
cdr3_aa: CASSSLAGGSYNEQFF
v_call: TRBV13
d_call: TRBD2
clone_size: -
j_call: TRBJ2-1